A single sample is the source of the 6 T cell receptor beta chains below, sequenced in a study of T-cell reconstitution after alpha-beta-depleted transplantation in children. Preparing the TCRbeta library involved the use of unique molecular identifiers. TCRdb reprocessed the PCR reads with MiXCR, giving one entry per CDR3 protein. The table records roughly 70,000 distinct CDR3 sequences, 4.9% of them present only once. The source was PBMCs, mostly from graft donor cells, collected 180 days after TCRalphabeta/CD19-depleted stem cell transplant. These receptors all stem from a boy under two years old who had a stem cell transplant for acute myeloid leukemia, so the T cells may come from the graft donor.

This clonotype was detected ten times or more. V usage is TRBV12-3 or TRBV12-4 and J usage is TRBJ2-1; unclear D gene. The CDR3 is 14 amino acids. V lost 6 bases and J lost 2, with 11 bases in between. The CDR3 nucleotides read TGTGCCAGCAGACCCGGGTCCCCCTACAATGAGCAGTTCTTC. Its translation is CASRPGSPYNEQFF.

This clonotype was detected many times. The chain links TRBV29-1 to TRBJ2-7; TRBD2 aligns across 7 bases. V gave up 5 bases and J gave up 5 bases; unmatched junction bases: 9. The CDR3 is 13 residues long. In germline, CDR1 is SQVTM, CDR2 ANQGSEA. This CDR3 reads CSVSRGGVDEQYF. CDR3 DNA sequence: TGCAGCGTTTCCCGGGGAGGGGTGGACGAGCAGTACTTC.

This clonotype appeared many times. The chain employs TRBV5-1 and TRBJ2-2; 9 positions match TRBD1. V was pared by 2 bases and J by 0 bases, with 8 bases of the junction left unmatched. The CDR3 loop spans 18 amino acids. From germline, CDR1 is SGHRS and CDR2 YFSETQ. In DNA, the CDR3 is TGCGCCAGCAGCTTTCGGGACAGGGCCCCTACGAACACCGGGGAGCTGTTTTTT. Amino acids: CASSFRDRAPTNTGELFF.

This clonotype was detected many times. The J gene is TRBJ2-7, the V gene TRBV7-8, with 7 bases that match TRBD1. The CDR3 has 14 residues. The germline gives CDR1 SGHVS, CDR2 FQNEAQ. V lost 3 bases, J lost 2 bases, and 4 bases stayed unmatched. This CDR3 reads CASSFRDSAYEQYV. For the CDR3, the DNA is TGTGCCAGCAGCTTCCGGGACAGTGCCTACGAGCAGTACGTC.

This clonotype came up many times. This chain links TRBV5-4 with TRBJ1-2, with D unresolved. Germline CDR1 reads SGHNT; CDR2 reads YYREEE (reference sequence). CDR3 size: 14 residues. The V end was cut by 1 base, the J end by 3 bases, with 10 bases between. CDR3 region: CASSLSSGYYGYTF. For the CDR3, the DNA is TGTGCCAGCAGCTTGAGTTCGGGGTACTATGGCTACACCTTC.

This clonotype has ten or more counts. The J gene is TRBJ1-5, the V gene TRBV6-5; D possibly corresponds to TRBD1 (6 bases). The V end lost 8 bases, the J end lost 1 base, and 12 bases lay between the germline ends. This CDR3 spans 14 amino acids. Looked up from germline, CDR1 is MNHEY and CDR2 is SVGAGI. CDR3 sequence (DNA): TGTGCCAGCGTCCGGACAGAGAGCAATCAGCCCCAGCATTTT. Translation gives CASVRTESNQPQHF.